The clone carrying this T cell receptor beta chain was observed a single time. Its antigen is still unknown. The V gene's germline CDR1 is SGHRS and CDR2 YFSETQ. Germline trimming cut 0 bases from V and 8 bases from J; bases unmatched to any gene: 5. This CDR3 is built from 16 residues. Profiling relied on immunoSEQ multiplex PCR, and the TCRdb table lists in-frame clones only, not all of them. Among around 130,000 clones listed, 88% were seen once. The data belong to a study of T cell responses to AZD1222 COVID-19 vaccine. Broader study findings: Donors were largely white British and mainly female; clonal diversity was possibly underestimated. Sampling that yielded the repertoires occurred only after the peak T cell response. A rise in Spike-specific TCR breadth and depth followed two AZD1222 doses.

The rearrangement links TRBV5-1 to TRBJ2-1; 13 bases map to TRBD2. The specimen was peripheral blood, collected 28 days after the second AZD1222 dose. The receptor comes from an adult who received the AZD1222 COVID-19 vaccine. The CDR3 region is CASSLERTSGSDEQFF. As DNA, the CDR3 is TGCGCCAGCAGCTTGGAGCGGACTAGCGGGAGCGATGAGCAGTTCTTC.